This TCR beta chain emerged from a study of T cell responses to AZD1222 COVID-19 vaccine. Note on this clone: Its antigen is currently unknown.

Study-wide results and limits: Variant regions that are unmutated are reportedly the target of nearly half of spike-specific TCRs. Distributed over spike, vaccine-associated CD4 TCRs predominated at 160-218 and 743-854.

Germline CDR1 and CDR2: SNHLY and FYNNEI. The CDR3 has 11 residues. The germline V and J ends were trimmed by 8 bases and 13 bases, with 14 bases remaining between them. TCRdb keeps only in-frame clones here, not all; method: immunoSEQ multiplex PCR. The sample lists under 200,000 clones; approximately 92% were seen once. Material: peripheral blood, obtained on day 0 of AZD1222 vaccination. This chain uses TRBV2 with TRBJ1-4; D might be TRBD1 (6 bases). This sequence was found in an adult in good health. The CDR3 coding sequence is TGTGCCAGCGCCGGGGGGCGAGGACTGTTTTTT. It encodes CASAGGRGLFF.